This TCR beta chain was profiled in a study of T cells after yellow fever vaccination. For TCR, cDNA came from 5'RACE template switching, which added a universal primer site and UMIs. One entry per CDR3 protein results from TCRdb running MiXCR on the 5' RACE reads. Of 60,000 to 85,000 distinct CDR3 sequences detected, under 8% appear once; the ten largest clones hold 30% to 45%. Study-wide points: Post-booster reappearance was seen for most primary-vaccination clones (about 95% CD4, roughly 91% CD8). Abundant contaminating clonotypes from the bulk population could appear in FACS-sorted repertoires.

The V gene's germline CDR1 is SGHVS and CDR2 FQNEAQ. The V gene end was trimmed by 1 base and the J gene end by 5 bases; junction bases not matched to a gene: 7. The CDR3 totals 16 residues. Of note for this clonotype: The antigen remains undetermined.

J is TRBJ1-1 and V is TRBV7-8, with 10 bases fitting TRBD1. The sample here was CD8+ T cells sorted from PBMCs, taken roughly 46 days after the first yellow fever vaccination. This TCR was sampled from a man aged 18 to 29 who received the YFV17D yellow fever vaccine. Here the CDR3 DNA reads TGTGCCAGCAGCTTAGAGGGCTGGACAGGGGGAACTGAAGCTTTCTTT. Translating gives CASSLEGWTGGTEAFF.